Detailed here is one TCR beta chain. Its antigen is unidentified. V lost 4 bases to trimming and J lost 0 bases, with 10 bases between them. This CDR3 spans 14 amino acids. Germline CDR1 MNHEY, CDR2 SMNVEV (reference sequence). This specimen belongs to a study of cytomegalovirus exposure and HLA in healthy donors. Study-wide points: In the 90 to 150 validation repertoires, more than 85% of cluster scores exceeded 0, per a later analysis. According to the study, 150 to 200 TCR beta chains were cytomegalovirus-associated. Three chains tied to CMV proved CMV antigen-specific in vitro.

Libraries were prepared by immunoSEQ multiplex PCR; TCRdb keeps only in-frame clonotypes and omits some of them. This table holds more than 85,000 clones, about 94% found once. Sequenced: PBMCs. The chain recombines TRBV27 with TRBJ2-7; D possibly corresponds to TRBD2 (6 bases). This clonotype originated in a woman in her 30s in good health and CMV-seropositive. The CDR3: CASSSAEGSYEQYF. DNA of the CDR3: TGTGCCAGCAGTTCGGCGGAGGGCTCCTACGAGCAGTACTTC.